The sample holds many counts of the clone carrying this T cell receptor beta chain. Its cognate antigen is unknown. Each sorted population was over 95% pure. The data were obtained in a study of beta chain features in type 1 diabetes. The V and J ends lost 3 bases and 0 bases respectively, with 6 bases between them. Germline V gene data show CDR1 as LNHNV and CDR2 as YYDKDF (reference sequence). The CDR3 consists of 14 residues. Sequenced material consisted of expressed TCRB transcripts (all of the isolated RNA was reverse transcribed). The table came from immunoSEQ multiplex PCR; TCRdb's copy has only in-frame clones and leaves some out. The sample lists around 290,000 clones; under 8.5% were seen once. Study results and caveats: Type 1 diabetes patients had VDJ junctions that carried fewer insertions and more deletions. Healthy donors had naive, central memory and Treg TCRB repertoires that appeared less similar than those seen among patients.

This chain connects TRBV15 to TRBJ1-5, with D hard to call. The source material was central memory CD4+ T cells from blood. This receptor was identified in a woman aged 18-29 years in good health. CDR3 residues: CATSRDLSNQPQHF. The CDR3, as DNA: TGTGCCACCAGCAGGGACCTTAGCAATCAGCCCCAGCATTTT.